This entry lists 28 T cell receptor beta chains sequenced from one sample in a study of CD8+CD57+ T cells in acquired aplastic anemia. Profiling that covered TCR beta VDJ and CDR3 relied on genomic DNA as its template. TCRdb recomputed calls from the reads with MiXCR, one row per CDR3 protein. Altogether some 190,000 distinct CDR3 sequences are present, less than 65% being singletons, with the ten largest covering roughly 15%. What was sequenced was sorted CD4+, CD8+, or CD8+CD57+ T cells (not recorded which) from PBMCs. The source is a human donor in good health, serving as a control.

In its sample, this clonotype was seen many times. This chain links TRBV7-2 with TRBJ1-4; 9 bases agree with TRBD1. The germline CDR1 and CDR2 sequences are SGHTA and FQGNSA. The CDR3 is 14 amino acids. The junction had 6 bases not matched to a gene; V was cut back by 5 bases and J by 8 bases. The DNA for the CDR3 is TGTGCCAGCAGCCCGGACAGGGGAAACGAAAAACTGTTTTTT. Encoded protein: CASSPDRGNEKLFF.

The chain combines TRBV9 with TRBJ1-2; D uncertain. The CDR3 sequence is 13 residues long. Trimming pared 4 bases from V and 4 bases from J, leaving 11 bases between. CDR1 is SGDLS and CDR2 is YYNGEE in the germline V gene. The DNA of the CDR3 is TGTGCCAGCAGCCCAAGTGGCAGCTATGGCTACACCTTC. It yields the protein CASSPSGSYGYTF.

The chain links TRBV5-4 to TRBJ2-5, with 7 bases identical to TRBD1. V dropped 5 bases and J dropped 5; count of bases not matched to a gene: 6. CDR1 SGHNT and CDR2 YYREEE come from the germline V gene (reference sequence). The CDR3 is 13 amino acids. DNA for the CDR3: TGTGCCAGCAGTTCACAGGGGTCCGAGACCCAGTACTTC. It translates to CASSSQGSETQYF.

The chain is built from TRBV27 and TRBJ1-5, with D uncertain. CDR3 size: 18 residues. The germline V gene has CDR1 MNHEY and CDR2 SMNVEV (reference sequence). The V end lost 5 bases, the J end lost 0 bases, and 20 bases lay between the germline ends. CDR3 coding DNA: TGTGCCAGCAGTCCTCCTGCCGGGAGTCGCTATAGCAATCAGCCCCAGCATTTT. Protein: CASSPPAGSRYSNQPQHF.

With respect to this clonotype: A read error may be the cause here, since a much bigger clone is one base away. This chain uses TRBV5-1 with TRBJ1-2; D is perhaps TRBD1 (5 bases). The CDR3 covers 18 residues. Germline V gene sequence: CDR1 SGHRS, CDR2 YFSETQ. CDR3 DNA: TGTGCCAGCAGGGCCTTACTTAGTCGACAGCAAGTGAACTATGGCTACACCTTC. It yields the protein CASRALLSRQQVNYGYTF.

This clonotype was detected many times. The gene calls are TRBV9 and TRBJ2-3, with 10 bases aligning to TRBD1. J lost 2 bases, V lost 1 base, and 7 bases had no gene match. Germline values: CDR1 SGDLS, CDR2 YYNGEE. This CDR3 is 17 amino acids long. The chain's CDR3 is CASSVFPGQGTTDTQYF. The CDR3 DNA is TGTGCCAGCAGCGTATTCCCGGGACAGGGGACCACAGATACGCAGTATTTT.

This clonotype was picked up many times. The chain has TRBV12-3 or TRBV12-4 and TRBJ1-2, with D maybe TRBD1 (6 bases). This CDR3 is 14 amino acids long. V lost 5 bases and J lost 6, with 16 bases in between. Here the CDR3 reads CASSPSVPGDGYTF. In DNA form, the CDR3 reads TGTGCCAGCAGTCCCTCCGTTCCAGGGGATGGCTACACCTTC.

This clonotype appeared many times. The gene calls are TRBV6-8 and TRBJ1-5; 7 bases fit TRBD1. V trimming: 9 bases; J trimming: 4 bases; junction bases outside the gene matches: 9. Germline CDR1 reads MNHGY; CDR2 reads SAAAGT. The CDR3 sequence is 14 residues long. The CDR3, as DNA: TGTGCCAGACACAACCGGGACAGAAATCAGCCCCAGCATTTT. Translation gives CARHNRDRNQPQHF.

As concerns this clonotype: Lacking the conserved final phenylalanine or tryptophan, this CDR3 likely reflects a read error. DNA for the CDR3: TGTGCCACCAGTGACGAGACAGGGTCACTCAGCGGAATATCCTACGAGCAGTACCTC. This sequence encodes CATSDETGSLSGISYEQYL. The chain uses TRBV24-1 and TRBJ2-7, with 7 bases matching TRBD1. The trim removed 4 bases at V and 1 base at J, leaving 18 bases unmatched. The CDR3 spans 19 residues. Germline V gene lookup returns CDR1 KGHDR and CDR2 SFDVKD.

The rearrangement uses TRBV15 and TRBJ1-2; 10 bases line up with TRBD1. Germline V gene sequence: CDR1 LNHNV, CDR2 YYDKDF (reference sequence). This CDR3 comprises 16 residues. J gave up 3 bases and V 1 base, and 5 bases lay outside the gene matches. The CDR3 nucleotides read TGTGCCACCAGCAGAGCGGTAGGACAGGGGGACTATGGCTACACCTTC. This codes for CATSRAVGQGDYGYTF.

This clonotype has at least ten counts. The rearrangement joins TRBV7-9 to TRBJ2-7, with D perhaps TRBD1 (6 bases). The CDR3 runs to 15 residues. V was cut by 1 base and J by 3 bases, with 13 bases left in between. Germline V gives CDR1 SEHNR, CDR2 FQNEAQ (reference sequence). CDR3 nucleotide sequence: TGTGCCAGCAGCTTAGGTCCAGGGGTGTTCTACGAGCAGTACTTC. Its protein product is CASSLGPGVFYEQYF.

This clonotype turned up a few times. V and J are TRBV7-4 and TRBJ2-7; 7 bases match TRBD2. V shed 5 bases and J 4 bases; nucleotides not matched to a gene: 11. The CDR3 has 15 amino acids. Germline V gene data show CDR1 as SGHVT and CDR2 as SQSDAQ. CDR3 in amino acids: CASSPRRGGMYEQYF. CDR3 coding DNA: TGTGCCAGCAGCCCTCGAAGGGGAGGGATGTACGAGCAGTACTTC. Drawing the rest from reference TRBV7-4 and TRBJ2-7, the complete variable domain is GAGVSQSPRYKVAKRGRDVALRCDSISGHVTLYWYRQTLGQGSEVLTYSQSDAQRDKSGRPSGRFSAERPERSVSTLKIQRTEQGDSAVYLCASSPRRGGMYEQYFGPGTRLTVT.

The V call is TRBV5-4, the J call TRBJ2-2; tentatively, D is TRBD1 or TRBD2 (5 bases each). CDR3 length: 16 residues. Per the germline V gene, CDR1 is SGHNT and CDR2 is YYREEE (reference sequence). Trimming shortened V by 0 bases and J by 1 base, and 10 bases separated the two germline ends. CDR3 bases: TGTGCCAGCAGCTTGGGGGGGACGGTGAACACCGGGGAGCTGTTTTTT. Amino acid sequence: CASSLGGTVNTGELFF. Variable domain in full (rest from reference TRBV5-4 and TRBJ2-2): ETGVTQSPTHLIKTRGQQVTLRCSSQSGHNTVSWYQQALGQGPQFIFQYYREEENGRGNFPPRFSGLQFPNYSSELNVNALELDDSALYLCASSLGGTVNTGELFFGEGSRLTVL.

The chain combines TRBV15 with TRBJ1-1; D unclear. Trimming pared 5 bases from V and 2 bases from J, leaving 18 bases between. Germline V CDR1 and CDR2: LNHNV, YYDKDF (reference sequence). The CDR3 extends over 16 amino acids. The CDR3 sequence: CATSLVLRGGNTEAFF. The CDR3 region has the DNA TGTGCCACCAGCTTGGTGTTAAGAGGTGGTAACACTGAAGCTTTCTTT.

This clonotype came up a few times. The genes are TRBV6-4 and TRBJ2-7; TRBD1 matches 11 bases. Germline V gene lookup returns CDR1 MRHNA and CDR2 SNTAGT. This CDR3 is 16 amino acids long. The J segment lost 1 base and the V segment lost 6 bases, leaving 8 bases of the junction unmatched. The CDR3 here is CASRTSGQGGSYEQYF. CDR3 bases: TGTGCCAGCAGAACGTCGGGACAGGGGGGTTCCTACGAGCAGTACTTC.

This chain links TRBV12-3 or TRBV12-4 with TRBJ1-5, with 7 bases fitting TRBD1. The CDR3 is 15 amino acids. V dropped 4 bases and J dropped 5; count of bases not matched to a gene: 8. The CDR3 region is CASSSRTGRHQPQHF. The DNA of the CDR3 is TGTGCCAGCAGTTCTCGGACAGGCCGGCATCAGCCCCAGCATTTT.

This clonotype came up many times. The rearrangement joins TRBV6-6 to TRBJ1-2; D possibly corresponds to TRBD1 (5 bases). Trimming removed 0 bases from V and 1 base from J, with 21 bases in between. This CDR3 spans 19 amino acids. Germline assignment: CDR1 MNHNY and CDR2 SVGAGI (reference sequence). CDR3 sequence reads: CASSYSPGTPAANNYGYTF. The CDR3 nucleotides are TGTGCCAGCAGTTACTCTCCCGGGACTCCTGCAGCTAATAACTATGGCTACACCTTC.

This chain connects TRBV2 to TRBJ2-7; 10 bases align to TRBD1. Germline V gives CDR1 SNHLY, CDR2 FYNNEI. V was clipped by 5 bases and J by 1 base; unmatched bases: 8. The CDR3 extends over 16 amino acids. This CDR3 reads CASSSRAGQGSYEQYF. CDR3 nucleotides: TGTGCCAGCAGTAGCCGCGCGGGACAGGGGTCCTACGAGCAGTACTTC.

This clonotype was found a few times. This sequence may be a read error, since a much larger clone differs from it by one base. The CDR3 region has the DNA TGTGCCAGCAGTGAACTGGCGAGATATCAGTACTTC. This sequence encodes CASSELARYQYF. The V call is TRBV6-1, the J call TRBJ2-7; D ambiguous. Germline CDR1 reads MNHNS; CDR2 reads SASEGT. CDR3 length: 12 amino acids. Trimming pared 2 bases from V and 10 bases from J, leaving 12 bases between.

In its sample, this clonotype was seen a few times. The V call is TRBV3-2, the J call TRBJ2-1; TRBD2 is the table's D call, not checked against the DNA. TRBV3-2 is assigned pseudogene status. CDR3 size: 19 residues. The DNA for the CDR3 is TGTGCCAGCAGCCGGGCATATACTAGTCCGAACTCGGATCACAATGAGCAGTTCTTC. It is translated as CASSRAYTSPNSDHNEQFF.

V and J are TRBV6-4 and TRBJ2-7; 12 nucleotides line up with TRBD2. Trimming removed 9 bases from V and 3 bases from J; junction bases left unmatched: 6. The germline CDR1 and CDR2 sequences are MRHNA and SNTAGT. The CDR3 contains 14 residues. The CDR3 sequence is CASTKGLAGYEQYF. CDR3 in DNA: TGTGCCAGTACCAAGGGACTAGCGGGCTACGAGCAGTACTTC.

This sequence joins TRBV27 and TRBJ1-6; the D gene is possibly TRBD1 (5 bases). Germline loops: CDR1 MNHEY, CDR2 SMNVEV (reference sequence). Trimming stripped 3 bases from V and 9 bases from J, with 12 bases between. The CDR3 consists of 14 residues. The CDR3 loop reads CASSFGGSSSPLHF. CDR3 DNA sequence: TGTGCCAGCAGTTTTGGGGGGAGCAGTTCACCCCTCCACTTT.

In this sample, this clonotype turned up once. Possible read error: a much larger clone is one base away. The V gene is TRBV7-9, the J gene TRBJ2-7; D possibly corresponds to TRBD1 (6 bases). Germline values: CDR1 SEHNR, CDR2 FQNEAQ (reference sequence). Trimming cost V 5 bases and J 4 bases, with 15 bases left between them. The CDR3 is made up of 14 amino acids. CDR3: CASSRSAGQYEQYF. The CDR3 DNA sequence: TGTGCCAGCAGCCGCTCGGCCGGACAGTACGAGCAGTACTTC. The whole variable domain, filled in from reference TRBV7-9 and TRBJ2-7, reads DTGVSQNPRHKITKRGQNVTFRCDPISEHNRLYWYRQTLGQGPEFLTYFQNEAQLEKSRLLSDRFSAERPKGSFSTLEIQRTEQGDSAMYLCASSRSAGQYEQYFGPGTRLTVT.

The V call is TRBV19, the J call TRBJ1-2; 10 nucleotides align to TRBD1. This CDR3 spans 15 amino acids. Per germline, CDR1 LNHDA and CDR2 SQIVND (reference sequence). V lost 5 bases to trimming and J lost 6 bases; unmatched junction nucleotides: 9. In DNA, the CDR3 is TGTGCCAGTAGTCTTACCGGGACAGGGGAAAATGGCTACACCTTC. Its protein product is CASSLTGTGENGYTF.

There are many counts of this clonotype. The chain joins TRBV10-3 to TRBJ1-2; D is perhaps TRBD1 (5 bases). This CDR3 is built from 13 residues. Germline lookup yields CDR1 ENHRY and CDR2 SYGVKD. V gave up 6 bases and J gave up 6 bases, with 14 bases separating them. The CDR3 loop reads CAISPQAGNGYTF. The DNA of the CDR3 is TGTGCCATCAGCCCGCAGGCAGGGAATGGCTACACCTTC.

Concerning this clonotype itself: A much larger clone lies a single base off, so this may be a read error. The chain joins TRBV30 to TRBJ1-1; tentatively, D is TRBD1 (5 bases). The length of the CDR3 is 13 residues. Germline values: CDR1 GTSNPN, CDR2 SVGIG (reference sequence). The CDR3 nucleotides read TGTGCCCGGAGTTCAGCCCGTCGGGACGGCGCTTTCTTT. This codes for CARSSARRDGAFF.

This clonotype was seen repeatedly, ten times or more. This chain uses TRBV7-9 with TRBJ2-7; 11 bases map to TRBD2. V gave up 5 bases and J gave up 7 bases; unmatched junction bases: 7. Germline values: CDR1 SEHNR, CDR2 FQNEAQ (reference sequence). This CDR3 comprises 14 residues. The CDR3 sequence is CASSQGLAGPEQYF. The CDR3 region has the DNA TGTGCCAGCAGCCAAGGACTAGCGGGCCCGGAGCAGTACTTC.

This clonotype has only one observation. The V call is TRBV29-1, the J call TRBJ1-2, with TRBD1 matching 10 bases. The CDR3 is made up of 15 amino acids. Germline V lookup: CDR1 SQVTM, CDR2 ANQGSEA. V shed 0 bases, J shed 8 bases, and the junction held 9 bases outside the gene matches. CDR3 loop: CSVEDLGGQGLGYTF. CDR3 DNA: TGCAGCGTTGAAGATCTCGGGGGACAGGGGCTCGGCTACACCTTC.